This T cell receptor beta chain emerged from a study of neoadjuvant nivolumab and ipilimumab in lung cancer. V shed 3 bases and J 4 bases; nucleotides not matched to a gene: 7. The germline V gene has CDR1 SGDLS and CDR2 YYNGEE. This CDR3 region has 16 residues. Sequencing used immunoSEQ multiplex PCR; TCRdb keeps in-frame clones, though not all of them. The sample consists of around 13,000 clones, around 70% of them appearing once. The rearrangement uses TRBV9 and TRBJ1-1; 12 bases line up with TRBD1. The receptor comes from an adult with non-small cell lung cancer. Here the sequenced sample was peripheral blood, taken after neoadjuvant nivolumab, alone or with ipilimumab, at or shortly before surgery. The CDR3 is CASSGRDRGPPTEAFF. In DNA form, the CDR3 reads TGTGCCAGCAGCGGCCGGGACAGGGGGCCACCCACTGAAGCTTTCTTT.